This TCR beta chain was identified during a study of Graves' ophthalmopathy and Graves' hyperthyroidism. Ten or more counts support this clonotype. V was clipped by 6 bases and J by 6 bases; unmatched bases: 15. This CDR3 has 16 residues. In germline, CDR1 is SQVTM, CDR2 ANQGSEA. From RNA, the CDR3 regions of TCR beta chains were amplified and sequenced. Second-round multiplex PCR followed a first-round RT-PCR using HTBI primers. Via MiXCR, TCRdb re-called the multiplex PCR reads, giving one row per CDR3 protein. The table shows some 410,000 distinct CDR3 sequences, with around 21% occurring only once.

Sequencing was carried out using peripheral blood. The clonotype comes from a woman between 18 and 29 years old with stable Graves' hyperthyroidism. The rearrangement links TRBV29-1 to TRBJ2-7; 12 bases match TRBD2. CDR3 bases: TGCAGCGTCCAACAAGGACTAGCGGGACTCTCGGGCGAGCAGTACTTC. Its protein is CSVQQGLAGLSGEQYF.